This is a list of T cell receptor beta chains from one sample in a study of OX40 agonist ivuxolimab in advanced cancers. Libraries were prepared by immunoSEQ multiplex PCR; TCRdb keeps only in-frame clonotypes and omits some of them. The profile covers around 65,000 clones, with 75% to 95% appearing a single time and roughly an eighth taken by the ten largest. The sample here was CD4+ or CD8+ T cells sorted from blood, taken in a trial of the OX40 agonist ivuxolimab. All receptors come from an adult with an advanced solid tumor such as melanoma, head and neck, liver or kidney cancer. Each CDR3 is given with its conserved first and last residue. A D gene is named only where the DNA matches it firmly. Size is omitted from some rows. Given values are once, few, many or a class for expanded clones.

abundance	j_gene	d_gene	v_gene	CDR3aa	CDR3nt
once	TRBJ2-3	NA	TRBV9	CASSVGGRTVKDTQYF	TGTGCCAGCAGCGTAGGTGGTAGGACCGTTAAGGATACGCAGTATTTT
NA	TRBJ2-3	NA	TRBV6-1	CASSEAQWRDPDTQYF	TGTGCCAGCAGTGAAGCGCAGTGGAGGGATCCAGATACGCAGTATTTT
NA	TRBJ1-1	NA	TRBV4-2	CASSQRENLEAFF	TGTGCCAGCAGCCAGCGGGAGAACTTGGAAGCTTTCTTT
NA	TRBJ2-5	TRBD2	TRBV13	CASSLVPSGSYETQYF	TGTGCCAGCAGCTTAGTCCCTAGCGGGAGTTACGAGACCCAGTACTTC
once	TRBJ2-7	TRBD2	TRBV18	CASSPRTSGGGEQYF	TGTGCCAGCTCACCAAGGACTAGCGGGGGAGGCGAGCAGTACTTC
NA	TRBJ2-7	NA	TRBV7-9	CASSLGYRNSYEQYF	TGTGCCAGCAGCTTAGGGTACCGGAACTCCTACGAGCAGTACTTC
NA	TRBJ1-5	NA	TRBV15	CATSSVGAPLSNQPQHF	TGTGCCACCAGCAGTGTTGGGGCCCCCTTGAGCAATCAGCCCCAGCATTTT
NA	TRBJ2-1	NA	TRBV29-1	CSVEGLEVNQFF	TGCAGCGTTGAGGGGCTGGAGGTGAATCAGTTCTTC
NA	TRBJ2-7	NA	TRBV10-1	CASSDRVPHEQYF	TGCGCCAGCAGTGACCGGGTACCCCACGAGCAGTACTTC
NA	TRBJ2-2	TRBD2	TRBV10-1	CASSESQREGYSGELFF	TGCGCCAGCAGTGAGTCTCAGCGGGAAGGTTATTCCGGGGAGCTGTTTTTT
NA	TRBJ1-2	NA	TRBV10-3	CAISGADSYGYTF	TGTGCCATCAGTGGGGCAGACTCCTATGGCTACACCTTC
NA	TRBJ1-2	NA	TRBV7-4	CASSLFGGYGYTF	TGTGCCAGCAGCTTATTTGGGGGCTATGGCTACACCTTC
NA	TRBJ2-1	NA	TRBV2	CASSEGRGAILLSPFDEQFF	TGTGCCAGCAGTGAGGGTCGGGGTGCGATCCTCTTGAGCCCCTTCGATGAGCAGTTCTTC
NA	TRBJ2-3	NA	TRBV19	CASSIGVSSDTQYF	TGTGCCAGTAGTATTGGGGTTAGCTCCGATACGCAGTATTTT
NA	TRBJ1-1	TRBD1	TRBV29-1	CSVDGDRATEAFF	TGCAGCGTCGACGGCGACAGGGCCACTGAAGCTTTCTTT
NA	TRBJ2-5	TRBD2	TRBV2	CASSLGLAGWVGETQYF	TGTGCCAGCAGCCTGGGACTAGCGGGATGGGTGGGGGAGACCCAGTACTTC
NA	TRBJ1-2	TRBD1	TRBV27	CASSFPGGDGYTF	TGTGCCAGCAGTTTTCCAGGGGGGGATGGCTACACCTTC
NA	TRBJ1-2	NA	TRBV29-1	CSVAPIDSGYGYTF	TGCAGCGTTGCCCCGATTGACTCTGGGTATGGCTACACCTTC
NA	TRBJ2-3	TRBD1	TRBV7-9	CASSLVQGAFTDTQYF	TGTGCCAGCAGCTTAGTACAGGGGGCTTTCACAGATACGCAGTATTTT
NA	TRBJ1-2	NA	TRBV7-9	CASSLPTGSDYGYTF	TGTGCCAGCAGCTTACCAACAGGTTCCGACTATGGCTACACCTTC
NA	TRBJ1-1	NA	TRBV19	CASSWTHPENTEAFF	TGTGCCAGTAGTTGGACTCACCCCGAGAACACTGAAGCTTTCTTT
once	TRBJ2-6	NA	TRBV4-1	CASSQAAYPGANVLTF	TGCGCCAGCAGCCAAGCAGCTTACCCTGGGGCCAACGTCCTGACTTTC
NA	TRBJ2-7	TRBD1	TRBV4-1	CASRQPGQGYEQYF	TGCGCCAGCAGACAACCGGGACAGGGCTACGAGCAGTACTTC
NA	TRBJ1-1	NA	TRBV10-3	CAISEFSSENTEAFF	TGTGCCATCAGTGAGTTCAGCAGCGAGAACACTGAAGCTTTCTTT
NA	TRBJ1-3	NA	TRBV5-1	CASSFDSTLGNTIYF	TGCGCCAGCAGCTTCGACAGCACTCTCGGAAACACCATATATTTT
NA	TRBJ1-6	TRBD1	TRBV7-6	CASGTGLSPLHF	TGTGCCAGCGGGACAGGGCTTTCACCCCTCCACTTT
NA	TRBJ1-3	NA	TRBV27	CASSLSGTPGNTIYF	TGTGCCAGCAGTTTATCCGGGACGCCTGGAAACACCATATATTTT
NA	TRBJ2-2	TRBD1	TRBV5-1	CASSFQGATVDTGELFF	TGCGCCAGCAGCTTCCAGGGGGCAACTGTGGACACCGGGGAGCTGTTTTTT
NA	TRBJ2-4	TRBD2	TRBV7-9	CASSSPTSGSTKNIQYF	TGTGCCAGCAGCTCCCCGACTAGCGGGAGTACCAAAAACATTCAGTACTTC
NA	TRBJ2-7	TRBD2	TRBV7-7	CASSPGSGSTYEQYF	TGTGCCAGCAGCCCGGGGAGCGGGAGCACTTACGAGCAGTACTTC
NA	TRBJ2-7	TRBD2	TRBV19	CASSGTSGRARDEQYF	TGTGCCAGTAGTGGGACTAGCGGGAGAGCCCGGGACGAGCAGTACTTC
NA	TRBJ1-2	NA	TRBV27	CASRKEGGYGYTF	TGTGCCAGCAGGAAAGAGGGGGGCTATGGCTACACCTTC
NA	TRBJ2-5	NA	TRBV7-2	CASSLLAQETQYF	TGTGCCAGCAGCTTGTTAGCGCAAGAGACCCAGTACTTC
NA	TRBJ2-7	NA	TRBV28	CASKGVYEQYF	TGTGCCAGCAAGGGCGTCTACGAGCAGTACTTC
NA	TRBJ2-1	TRBD2	TRBV6-5	CASSYGLAGEGSEQFF	TGTGCCAGCAGTTACGGTCTAGCGGGAGAAGGGAGTGAGCAGTTCTTC
NA	TRBJ2-7	TRBD1	TRBV9	CASSPRDRGLYEQYF	TGTGCCAGCAGCCCCAGGGACAGGGGCCTCTACGAGCAGTACTTC
NA	TRBJ2-1	NA	TRBV5-4	CASSLGRGLSSYNEQFF	TGTGCCAGCAGCTTAGGTAGAGGGCTCAGCTCCTACAATGAGCAGTTCTTC
NA	TRBJ2-7	TRBD1	TRBV6-5	CASSYSTDRGTYEQYF	TGTGCCAGCAGTTACTCGACGGACAGGGGAACCTACGAGCAGTACTTC
NA	TRBJ1-5	TRBD1	TRBV6-5	CASSRTGRNQPQHF	TGTGCCAGCAGTAGGACAGGGCGCAATCAGCCCCAGCATTTT
NA	TRBJ2-2	NA	TRBV5-1	CASSPEGLDTGELFF	TGCGCCAGCAGCCCCGAGGGTTTGGATACCGGGGAGCTGTTTTTT
NA	TRBJ1-3	NA	TRBV6-5	CASSLDAPGNTIYF	TGTGCCAGCAGTTTGGACGCTCCCGGAAACACCATATATTTT
NA	TRBJ2-7	NA	TRBV5-4	CASSHWDSTYEQYF	TGTGCCAGCAGCCATTGGGACTCAACCTACGAGCAGTACTTC
NA	TRBJ2-1	NA	TRBV11-2	CASSLDWGKSYNEQFF	TGTGCCAGCAGCTTAGATTGGGGGAAGTCCTACAATGAGCAGTTCTTC
once	TRBJ2-2	NA	TRBV7-8	CASSLLGTDTGELFF	TGTGCCAGCAGCTTACTCGGGACGGACACCGGGGAGCTGTTTTTT
NA	TRBJ1-6	TRBD1	TRBV28	CASTGRDSMSPLHF	TGTGCCAGCACCGGCCGGGACAGCATGTCACCCCTCCACTTT
NA	TRBJ2-3	NA	TRBV27	CASSSGTDTQYF	TGTGCCAGCAGCTCCGGGACAGATACGCAGTATTTT
NA	TRBJ2-7	TRBD2	TRBV27	CASSEGVPGGRPSGEQYF	TGTGCCAGCAGTGAGGGGGTTCCGGGCGGGAGGCCCTCTGGAGAGCAGTACTTC
NA	TRBJ2-7	NA	TRBV7-9	CASGGQGGSGYEQYF	TGTGCCAGCGGCGGGCAAGGGGGTTCGGGCTACGAGCAGTACTTC
NA	TRBJ2-5	NA	TRBV4-1	CASSHFYSQETQYF	TGCGCCAGCAGCCATTTTTACAGCCAAGAGACCCAGTACTTC
NA	TRBJ2-1	TRBD2	TRBV9	CASSIRTSGVTHEQFF	TGTGCCAGCAGCATCCGGACTAGCGGGGTTACGCATGAGCAGTTCTTC
NA	TRBJ2-7	NA	TRBV5-1	CASSLVPGPPYEQYF	TGCGCCAGCAGCTTGGTACCGGGACCCCCCTACGAGCAGTACTTC
NA	TRBJ2-7	NA	TRBV27	CASSYQGLSIYEQYF	TGTGCCAGCAGTTACCAGGGCCTAAGTATTTACGAGCAGTACTTC
NA	TRBJ1-1	TRBD1	TRBV27	CASKSSGQGALNTEAFF	TGTGCCAGCAAAAGCTCGGGACAGGGGGCGTTGAACACTGAAGCTTTCTTT